The 8 T cell receptor beta chains below were found in one sample sequenced in a study of cytomegalovirus exposure and HLA in healthy donors. The primer mix had 60 Vbeta and 13 Jbeta primers. This table comes from immunoSEQ multiplex PCR, and its TCRdb copy is limited to in-frame clones, with some not included. In the table there are 150,000 to 250,000 clones, 75% to 85% of which are singletons. What was sequenced was PBMCs. These receptors came from a girl between 5 and 17 years old in good health and CMV-seropositive.

This chain joins TRBV6-1 and TRBJ1-3; D is possibly TRBD1 (5 bases). V lost 3 bases to trimming and J lost 6 bases, with 12 bases between them. In germline, CDR1 is MNHNS, CDR2 SASEGT. The CDR3 is 14 amino acids. The CDR3 DNA follows: TGTGCCAGCAGTGACTGGGGCTTAGCAAACACCATATATTTT. Translating gives CASSDWGLANTIYF.

This clone has just one count. The chain combines TRBV10-3 with TRBJ1-2, with no clear D. The CDR3 consists of 13 residues. The ends were cut back, 0 bases at V and 8 bases at J, with 10 bases in the middle. Germline V gene data show CDR1 as ENHRY and CDR2 as SYGVKD. This CDR3 reads CAISESQRRGYTF. In DNA form, the CDR3 reads TGTGCCATCAGTGAGTCCCAGCGGAGGGGCTACACCTTC.

The rearrangement links TRBV7-6 to TRBJ2-7, with 7 bases identical to TRBD1. The CDR3 loop spans 16 amino acids. The junction had 9 bases not matched to a gene; V was cut back by 4 bases and J by 0 bases. The germline CDR1 and CDR2 sequences are SGHVS and FNYEAQ. CDR3 sequence: CASSYHNRGDSYEQYF. The CDR3 DNA is TGTGCCAGCAGCTACCACAACAGGGGAGACTCCTACGAGCAGTACTTC.

In this sample, this clone turned up once. This chain uses TRBV10-1 with TRBJ2-3; 10 nucleotides line up with TRBD2. CDR3 length: 16 amino acids. V lost 6 bases, J lost 1 base, and 7 bases stayed unmatched. Germline CDR1 WNHNN, CDR2 SYGVQD (reference sequence). The CDR3 DNA reads as TGCGCCAGCAGCCGATTAGCGGGGGGAGGCACAGATACGCAGTATTTT. Its protein is CASSRLAGGGTDTQYF.

This clone appeared a single time. This chain joins TRBV5-1 and TRBJ2-5; possible D gene TRBD1, 6 bases. CDR3 length: 15 residues. Trimming stripped 2 bases from V and 4 bases from J, with 15 bases between. Germline CDR1 and CDR2: SGHRS and YFSETQ. The CDR3 region is CASSFIGGGLETQYF. The CDR3, as DNA: TGCGCCAGCAGCTTCATAGGGGGTGGGTTAGAGACCCAGTACTTC.

CDR3 sequence: CASGRTGSNTEAFF. The CDR3 DNA follows: TGCGCCAGCGGGCGGACAGGGTCTAACACTGAAGCTTTCTTT. The chain joins TRBV5-1 to TRBJ1-1, with 8 bases aligning to TRBD1. V gave up 7 bases and J gave up 2 bases; unmatched junction bases: 7. In germline, CDR1 is SGHRS, CDR2 YFSETQ. The length of the CDR3 is 14 residues.

The V and J genes are TRBV7-9 and TRBJ1-4, with TRBD1 identical over 9 bases. Germline-derived CDR1 and CDR2 are SEHNR and FQNEAQ (reference sequence). CDR3 size: 14 residues. V trimming: 3 bases; J trimming: 6 bases; junction bases outside the gene matches: 2. The CDR3 reads CASSLTGGYEKLFF. The CDR3 coding sequence is TGTGCCAGCAGCTTGACAGGGGGGTATGAAAAACTGTTTTTT.

J is TRBJ1-4 and V is TRBV9, with TRBD1 identical over 9 bases. Trimming cost V 2 bases and J 7 bases; bases outside gene matches: 6. Germline lookup yields CDR1 SGDLS and CDR2 YYNGEE. The CDR3 is made up of 15 amino acids. CDR3 loop: CASSVDRGPIEKLFF. The CDR3 coding sequence is TGTGCCAGCAGCGTGGACAGGGGTCCTATTGAAAAACTGTTTTTT.